This is a list of T cell receptor beta chains from one sample in a study of cytomegalovirus exposure and HLA in healthy donors. The data were produced by immunoSEQ multiplex PCR, yet TCRdb's version contains in-frame clones alone and is incomplete. In total, the table holds 100,000 to 150,000 clones. Sequenced material: PBMCs. These TCRs come from a man aged 25-40 years in good health and CMV-seronegative. Both conserved end residues are part of each CDR3. The order of the fields is CDR3 DNA, CDR3 protein, D gene, V gene, J gene. A D gene is named only where the DNA matches it firmly.

cdr3_nt: TGTGCCAGCAGTGGTATCGGGACTAGTATATCCTACGAGCAGTACTTC; cdr3_aa: CASSGIGTSISYEQYF; d_call: TRBD2; v_call: TRBV6-1; j_call: TRBJ2-7
cdr3_nt: TGTGCCAGCAGCAGAACGGGAGAATGGGGCAATGAGCAGTTCTTC; cdr3_aa: CASSRTGEWGNEQFF; d_call: -; v_call: TRBV7-2; j_call: TRBJ2-1
cdr3_nt: TGCGCCAGCAGCTTGCAAGCTGGAGCCGGCGGGGAGACCCAGTACTTC; cdr3_aa: CASSLQAGAGGETQYF; d_call: -; v_call: TRBV5-1; j_call: TRBJ2-5
cdr3_nt: TGTGCCAGCAGTTTACCCCGACAGCATGGCTACACCTTC; cdr3_aa: CASSLPRQHGYTF; d_call: -; v_call: TRBV28; j_call: TRBJ1-2
cdr3_nt: TGTGCCAGCAGCCAAGACGTAGCGGGAGGGTCTGATACGCAGTATTTT; cdr3_aa: CASSQDVAGGSDTQYF; d_call: TRBD2; v_call: TRBV4-2; j_call: TRBJ2-3
cdr3_nt: TGTGCCAGCAGCTCTCACAGGGAGTTAGGCACAGATACGCAGTATTTT; cdr3_aa: CASSSHRELGTDTQYF; d_call: -; v_call: TRBV7-9; j_call: TRBJ2-3
cdr3_nt: TGTGCCAGCAGCCCCCGAACAGGGGACAATGAGCAGTTCTTC; cdr3_aa: CASSPRTGDNEQFF; d_call: TRBD1; v_call: TRBV7-9; j_call: TRBJ2-1
cdr3_nt: TGTGCCAGCAGCTTGTCGCGCGGGGGCCTCAGCACTGAAGCTTTCTTT; cdr3_aa: CASSLSRGGLSTEAFF; d_call: -; v_call: TRBV5-5; j_call: TRBJ1-1
cdr3_nt: TGTGCCAGCAGCGTAGTCGAGAAAGCGGATGGCTACACCTTC; cdr3_aa: CASSVVEKADGYTF; d_call: -; v_call: TRBV9; j_call: TRBJ1-2
cdr3_nt: TGTGCCAGCAGTTACTCGGGACAGGGGACGTATGGCTACACCTTC; cdr3_aa: CASSYSGQGTYGYTF; d_call: TRBD1; v_call: TRBV6-5; j_call: TRBJ1-2
cdr3_nt: TGTGCCAGCAGTTACCGAGAAGTGGTGAACACTGAAGCTTTCTTT; cdr3_aa: CASSYREVVNTEAFF; d_call: -; v_call: TRBV6-6; j_call: TRBJ1-1
cdr3_nt: TGTGCCATCGGGGGACGGCTGAACACTGAAGCTTTCTTT; cdr3_aa: CAIGGRLNTEAFF; d_call: -; v_call: TRBV27; j_call: TRBJ1-1
cdr3_nt: TGTGCCAGCAGCCTAGCTAGCTACTACGAGCAGTACTTC; cdr3_aa: CASSLASYYEQYF; d_call: -; v_call: TRBV14; j_call: TRBJ2-7
cdr3_nt: TGTGCCATCCGACTAGCGGACCGCTCCTACAATGAGCAGTTCTTC; cdr3_aa: CAIRLADRSYNEQFF; d_call: TRBD2; v_call: TRBV30; j_call: TRBJ2-1
cdr3_nt: TGTGCCAGCTCACCCGGACAGGGAACCGGGGAGCTGTTTTTT; cdr3_aa: CASSPGQGTGELFF; d_call: TRBD1; v_call: TRBV18; j_call: TRBJ2-2
cdr3_nt: TGTGCCAGCAGCGTAGGTTTTCGTGGCAGGGAATCGGAAGCTTTCTTT; cdr3_aa: CASSVGFRGRESEAFF; d_call: -; v_call: TRBV9; j_call: TRBJ1-1
cdr3_nt: TGCGCCAGCAGCTTGGTGCCCTTGACTAGCGGGCGGATGAGCGGTGAGCAGTTCTTC; cdr3_aa: CASSLVPLTSGRMSGEQFF; d_call: TRBD2; v_call: TRBV5-1; j_call: TRBJ2-1
cdr3_nt: TGTGCCAGCAGTTTGGGTGGGAGCTATGGCTACACCTTC; cdr3_aa: CASSLGGSYGYTF; d_call: -; v_call: TRBV28; j_call: TRBJ1-2
cdr3_nt: TGTGCCAGTAGTATAGGGCAGGGGGACGTCGGGGAGCTGTTTTTT; cdr3_aa: CASSIGQGDVGELFF; d_call: TRBD1; v_call: TRBV19; j_call: TRBJ2-2
cdr3_nt: TGCAGCGTTGAAGATCAGACTAGCTCTTCGTACGAGCAGTACTTC; cdr3_aa: CSVEDQTSSSYEQYF; d_call: TRBD2; v_call: TRBV29-1; j_call: TRBJ2-7
cdr3_nt: TGTGCCAGCTCACCACTATCTCGGGTCTCCACAGATACGCAGTATTTT; cdr3_aa: CASSPLSRVSTDTQYF; d_call: -; v_call: TRBV18; j_call: TRBJ2-3
cdr3_nt: TGTGCCAGCACGGCAGCGGGAGACTCCCATGAGCAGTTCTTC; cdr3_aa: CASTAAGDSHEQFF; d_call: TRBD2; v_call: TRBV25-1; j_call: TRBJ2-1
cdr3_nt: TGTGCCAGCACTCGGGACAGGGGACACTATGGCTACACCTTC; cdr3_aa: CASTRDRGHYGYTF; d_call: TRBD1; v_call: TRBV6-1; j_call: TRBJ1-2
cdr3_nt: TGTGCCAGCAGCTCGGGACTAAGCTTCCCAACCGGGGAGCTGTTTTTT; cdr3_aa: CASSSGLSFPTGELFF; d_call: TRBD2; v_call: TRBV7-9; j_call: TRBJ2-2
cdr3_nt: TGTGCCAGCAGCTTAACGGGGGGGCCAGATACGCAGTATTTT; cdr3_aa: CASSLTGGPDTQYF; d_call: -; v_call: TRBV7-3; j_call: TRBJ2-3
cdr3_nt: TGTGCCAGCAGTTTAGGCTCGCAGGGGAACACTGAAGCTTTCTTT; cdr3_aa: CASSLGSQGNTEAFF; d_call: -; v_call: TRBV13; j_call: TRBJ1-1
cdr3_nt: TGTGCCAGCATCCCCCCGAGAATCGAGGGTCTGGAGACCCAGTACTTC; cdr3_aa: CASIPPRIEGLETQYF; d_call: -; v_call: TRBV9; j_call: TRBJ2-5
cdr3_nt: TGTGCCAGCAGCAAGCGAGAAGGAACGGGTTCACCCCCCCACTTT; cdr3_aa: CASSKREGTGSPPHF; d_call: -; v_call: TRBV9; j_call: TRBJ1-6
cdr3_nt: TGTGCCAGCAGTTCGGGACAGCTGAACACCGGGGAGCTGTTTTTT; cdr3_aa: CASSSGQLNTGELFF; d_call: TRBD1; v_call: TRBV28; j_call: TRBJ2-2
cdr3_nt: TGTGCCAGTAGGGATGGGGACAGGCGATACAATCAGCCCCAGCATTTT; cdr3_aa: CASRDGDRRYNQPQHF; d_call: TRBD1; v_call: TRBV19; j_call: TRBJ1-5
cdr3_nt: TGCGCCAGCAGCAAAGGGGGCGGGCGAGAGACCCAGTACTTC; cdr3_aa: CASSKGGGRETQYF; d_call: TRBD1; v_call: TRBV5-1; j_call: TRBJ2-5
cdr3_nt: TGTGCCAGCAGTCCTCGTTCTGGCGGAGACACTGAAGCTTTCTTT; cdr3_aa: CASSPRSGGDTEAFF; d_call: -; v_call: TRBV28; j_call: TRBJ1-1
cdr3_nt: TGTGCCACCAGCAGAGGGCTAGCGGCTAGCACAGATACGCAGTATTTT; cdr3_aa: CATSRGLAASTDTQYF; d_call: TRBD2; v_call: TRBV15; j_call: TRBJ2-3